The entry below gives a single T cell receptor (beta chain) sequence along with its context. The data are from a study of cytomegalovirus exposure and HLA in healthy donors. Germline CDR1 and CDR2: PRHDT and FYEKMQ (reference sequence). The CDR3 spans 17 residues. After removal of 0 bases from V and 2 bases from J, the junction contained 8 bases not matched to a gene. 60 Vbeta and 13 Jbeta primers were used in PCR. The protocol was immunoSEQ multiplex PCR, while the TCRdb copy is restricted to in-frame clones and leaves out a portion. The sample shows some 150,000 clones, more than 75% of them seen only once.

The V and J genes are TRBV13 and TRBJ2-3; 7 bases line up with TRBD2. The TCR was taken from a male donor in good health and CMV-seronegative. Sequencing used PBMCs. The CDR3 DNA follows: TGTGCCAGCAGCTTAGGCCGAGGGCGGGAGTCCACAGATACGCAGTATTTT. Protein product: CASSLGRGRESTDTQYF.